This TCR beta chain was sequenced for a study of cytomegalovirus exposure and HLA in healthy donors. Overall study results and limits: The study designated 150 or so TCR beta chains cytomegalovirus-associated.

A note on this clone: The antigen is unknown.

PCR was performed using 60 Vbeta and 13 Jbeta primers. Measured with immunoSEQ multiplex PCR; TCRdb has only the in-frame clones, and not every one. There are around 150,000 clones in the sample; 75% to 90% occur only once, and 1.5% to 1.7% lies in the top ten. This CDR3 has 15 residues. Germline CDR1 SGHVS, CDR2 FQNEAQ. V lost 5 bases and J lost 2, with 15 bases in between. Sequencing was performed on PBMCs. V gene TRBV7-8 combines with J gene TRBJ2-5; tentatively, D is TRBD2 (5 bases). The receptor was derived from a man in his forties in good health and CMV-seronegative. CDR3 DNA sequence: TGTGCCAGCAGCGCCTTTTACCGGGAACAAGAGACCCAGTACTTC. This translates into CASSAFYREQETQYF.